What follows describes a single TCR beta chain. The sample comes from a study of T cells expressing NK-cell markers. The CDR3 spans 15 residues. CDR1 is SGHAT, CDR2 FQNNGV, per germline. TCRdb reprocessed the 5' RACE reads, with one entry per CDR3 protein and no DNA. The sample table sets out about 260,000 distinct CDR3 sequences. The sequencing input was blood T cells: a sorted CD56 or NKG2C T cell subset, CD4+ or CD8+ T cells, or bulk PBMC T cells (not recorded which). The genes are TRBV11-2 and TRBJ1-6; TCRdb indicates TRBD1, and absent DNA this call remains unverified. The sequence was collected from a woman between 18 and 70 years old in good health. The chain's CDR3 is CASSSVGQVNSPLHF.